The 16 T cell receptor beta chains given below trace back to one sample, sequenced in a study of cytomegalovirus exposure and HLA in healthy donors. Primers for the PCR totalled 60 Vbeta and 13 Jbeta. Some clones are missing from TCRdb's copy, which holds only in-frame ones; the method was immunoSEQ multiplex PCR. In the table there are fewer than 100,000 clones, roughly 75% of which are singletons. The source material was PBMCs. These receptors all come from a woman aged 55-69 years in good health and CMV-seronegative.

Only one count was recorded for this clone. The same CDR3 arises from other DNA sequences in this sample as well. The rearrangement joins TRBV7-2 to TRBJ1-2, with 7 bases matching TRBD1. This CDR3 spans 14 amino acids. Germline V gene lookup returns CDR1 SGHTA and CDR2 FQGNSA. J lost 4 bases, V lost 0 bases, and 2 bases had no gene match. DNA of the CDR3: TGTGCCAGCAGCTTAGCAGGACAGGTCTATGGCTACACCTTC. This codes for CASSLAGQVYGYTF.

The table lists this clone with a few counts. The chain is built from TRBV30 and TRBJ1-1; D is perhaps TRBD1 (6 bases). The ends were cut back, 3 bases at V and 1 base at J, with 12 bases in the middle. The CDR3 extends over 14 amino acids. Per the germline V gene, CDR1 is GTSNPN and CDR2 is SVGIG (reference sequence). The CDR3 sequence is CAWSSGTKNTEAFF. DNA of the CDR3: TGTGCCTGGAGCTCCGGGACAAAGAACACTGAAGCTTTCTTT.

The J gene is TRBJ1-1, the V gene TRBV19; D is possibly TRBD1 (6 bases). The CDR3 covers 12 residues. The ends were cut back, 5 bases at V and 11 bases at J, with 15 bases in the middle. Germline assignment: CDR1 LNHDA and CDR2 SQIVND (reference sequence). The CDR3, as DNA: TGTGCCAGTAGTGTACAGGGCTCTCGGGCTTTCTTT. Amino acids: CASSVQGSRAFF.

This CDR3 reads CASSLGNRGADTQYF. The CDR3 nucleotides read TGTGCCAGCAGCTTAGGAAACAGGGGGGCAGATACGCAGTATTTT. This chain connects TRBV7-8 to TRBJ2-3, with TRBD1 identical over 8 bases. The CDR3 has 15 amino acids. V dropped 1 base and J dropped 4; count of bases not matched to a gene: 4. Germline CDR1 and CDR2: SGHVS and FQNEAQ.

The chain joins TRBV4-3 to TRBJ2-3, with TRBD1 as a possible D gene (5 bases). Per the germline V gene, CDR1 is LGHNA and CDR2 is YSLEER. This CDR3 is built from 14 residues. V dropped 0 bases and J dropped 5 bases, with 9 bases sitting between them. The CDR3 spells CASSQELQGDTQYF. CDR3 DNA: TGCGCCAGCAGCCAAGAACTGCAGGGAGATACGCAGTATTTT.

This chain connects TRBV29-1 to TRBJ1-1; TRBD1 agrees at 9 bases. Germline V gene sequence: CDR1 SQVTM, CDR2 ANQGSEA. The V gene end was trimmed by 4 bases and the J gene end by 5 bases; junction bases not matched to a gene: 8. This CDR3 spans 14 amino acids. CDR3 loop: CSVAQQGASTEAFF. The CDR3 DNA follows: TGCAGCGTTGCCCAACAGGGGGCAAGTACTGAAGCTTTCTTT.

Notes on this clone: It is likely a read error, because the conserved phenylalanine at the end of the CDR3 is missing. This rearrangement joins TRBV27 to TRBJ2-7; tentative D call: TRBD2 (5 bases). V lost 5 bases to trimming and J lost 4 bases, with 15 bases between them. Per the germline V gene, CDR1 is MNHEY and CDR2 is SMNVEV (reference sequence). The CDR3 length is 14 residues. CDR3 sequence reads: CASSTPGILYEQYL. CDR3 coding DNA: TGTGCCAGCAGTACACCCGGGATTCTATACGAGCAGTACCTC.

The J gene is TRBJ2-4, the V gene TRBV5-1, with 8 bases matching TRBD2. CDR3 length: 15 amino acids. V lost 2 bases to trimming and J lost 6 bases; unmatched junction nucleotides: 7. Per germline, CDR1 SGHRS and CDR2 YFSETQ. The CDR3 bases are TGCGCCAGCAGCTTTGACGGGGGGGCGGGAAACATTCAGTACTTC. This translates into CASSFDGGAGNIQYF.

This chain connects TRBV19 to TRBJ1-5; a possible D gene is TRBD1 (6 bases). The CDR3 is 16 amino acids. V was cut by 5 bases and J by 11 bases, with 25 bases left in between. Germline V lookup: CDR1 LNHDA, CDR2 SQIVND (reference sequence). In DNA, the CDR3 is TGTGCCAGTAGTGGTGGGTCGGGCGACAGGAATCAAGCCCAGCATTTT. This codes for CASSGGSGDRNQAQHF.

The V call is TRBV7-7, the J call TRBJ2-1; the match to TRBD2 covers 14 bases. V was pared by 1 base and J by 7 bases, with 12 bases of the junction left unmatched. This CDR3 contains 19 residues. The germline CDR1 and CDR2 sequences are SSHAT and FNYEAQ (reference sequence). This CDR3 is CASSLDPPGTSGRWNEQFF. The DNA of the CDR3 is TGTGCCAGCAGCTTAGATCCGCCTGGGACTAGCGGGAGATGGAATGAGCAGTTCTTC.

V usage is TRBV7-9 and J usage is TRBJ2-7; D uncertain. CDR3 length equals 11 residues. V was clipped by 3 bases and J by 3 bases, with 3 bases between them. Germline CDR1 is SEHNR and CDR2 is FQNEAQ (reference sequence). The CDR3 spells CASSLSYEQYF. The CDR3 bases are TGTGCCAGCAGCTTGAGCTACGAGCAGTACTTC.

The chain links TRBV2 to TRBJ2-7; 9 nucleotides agree with TRBD2. The CDR3 totals 16 residues. V lost 4 bases, J lost 2 bases, and 9 bases stayed unmatched. Germline V gives CDR1 SNHLY, CDR2 FYNNEI. This CDR3 is CASSGGVAGATYEQYF. For the CDR3, the DNA is TGTGCCAGCAGTGGGGGGGTAGCGGGAGCAACCTACGAGCAGTACTTC.

The chain uses TRBV5-5 and TRBJ1-2; no clear D. CDR1 SGHKS and CDR2 YYEKEE come from the germline V gene (reference sequence). Trimming took 4 bases from V and 8 from J, leaving 15 bases between them. CDR3 length: 13 amino acids. The CDR3 DNA reads as TGTGCCAGCAGCCAGACACCCCTCGACGGCTACACCTTC. Its protein is CASSQTPLDGYTF.

V gene TRBV5-1 combines with J gene TRBJ2-7; D gene unclear. V lost 0 bases, J lost 7 bases, and 14 bases lay in between. Germline V gene lookup returns CDR1 SGHRS and CDR2 YFSETQ. There are 14 residues in the CDR3. Here the CDR3 DNA reads TGCGCCAGCAGCTTGGGTGGCGGAACAACGGAGCAGTACTTC. Its protein product is CASSLGGGTTEQYF.

This clone appeared a few times. The genes are TRBV18 and TRBJ2-3; D unclear. The CDR3 has 14 amino acids. The germline V gene encodes CDR1 KGHSH and CDR2 LQKENI. The ends were cut back, 0 bases at V and 0 bases at J, with 4 bases in the middle. The CDR3 region is CASSPPGSTDTQYF. DNA of the CDR3: TGTGCCAGCTCACCACCGGGCAGCACAGATACGCAGTATTTT. Filled out from reference TRBV18 and TRBJ2-3, the complete variable domain reads NAGVMQNPRHLVRRRGQEARLRCSPMKGHSHVYWYRQLPEEGLKFMVYLQKENIIDESGMPKERFSAEFPKEGPSILRIQQVVRGDSAAYFCASSPPGSTDTQYFGPGTRLTVL.

The rearrangement joins TRBV30 to TRBJ2-4; 7 bases align to TRBD2. V lost 5 bases, J lost 6 bases, and 10 bases stayed unmatched. From germline, CDR1 is GTSNPN and CDR2 SVGIG (reference sequence). CDR3 size: 14 residues. The CDR3 nucleotides are TGTGCCTGGGGGAGGGGACGGGCCGGAAACATTCAGTACTTC. As protein: CAWGRGRAGNIQYF.